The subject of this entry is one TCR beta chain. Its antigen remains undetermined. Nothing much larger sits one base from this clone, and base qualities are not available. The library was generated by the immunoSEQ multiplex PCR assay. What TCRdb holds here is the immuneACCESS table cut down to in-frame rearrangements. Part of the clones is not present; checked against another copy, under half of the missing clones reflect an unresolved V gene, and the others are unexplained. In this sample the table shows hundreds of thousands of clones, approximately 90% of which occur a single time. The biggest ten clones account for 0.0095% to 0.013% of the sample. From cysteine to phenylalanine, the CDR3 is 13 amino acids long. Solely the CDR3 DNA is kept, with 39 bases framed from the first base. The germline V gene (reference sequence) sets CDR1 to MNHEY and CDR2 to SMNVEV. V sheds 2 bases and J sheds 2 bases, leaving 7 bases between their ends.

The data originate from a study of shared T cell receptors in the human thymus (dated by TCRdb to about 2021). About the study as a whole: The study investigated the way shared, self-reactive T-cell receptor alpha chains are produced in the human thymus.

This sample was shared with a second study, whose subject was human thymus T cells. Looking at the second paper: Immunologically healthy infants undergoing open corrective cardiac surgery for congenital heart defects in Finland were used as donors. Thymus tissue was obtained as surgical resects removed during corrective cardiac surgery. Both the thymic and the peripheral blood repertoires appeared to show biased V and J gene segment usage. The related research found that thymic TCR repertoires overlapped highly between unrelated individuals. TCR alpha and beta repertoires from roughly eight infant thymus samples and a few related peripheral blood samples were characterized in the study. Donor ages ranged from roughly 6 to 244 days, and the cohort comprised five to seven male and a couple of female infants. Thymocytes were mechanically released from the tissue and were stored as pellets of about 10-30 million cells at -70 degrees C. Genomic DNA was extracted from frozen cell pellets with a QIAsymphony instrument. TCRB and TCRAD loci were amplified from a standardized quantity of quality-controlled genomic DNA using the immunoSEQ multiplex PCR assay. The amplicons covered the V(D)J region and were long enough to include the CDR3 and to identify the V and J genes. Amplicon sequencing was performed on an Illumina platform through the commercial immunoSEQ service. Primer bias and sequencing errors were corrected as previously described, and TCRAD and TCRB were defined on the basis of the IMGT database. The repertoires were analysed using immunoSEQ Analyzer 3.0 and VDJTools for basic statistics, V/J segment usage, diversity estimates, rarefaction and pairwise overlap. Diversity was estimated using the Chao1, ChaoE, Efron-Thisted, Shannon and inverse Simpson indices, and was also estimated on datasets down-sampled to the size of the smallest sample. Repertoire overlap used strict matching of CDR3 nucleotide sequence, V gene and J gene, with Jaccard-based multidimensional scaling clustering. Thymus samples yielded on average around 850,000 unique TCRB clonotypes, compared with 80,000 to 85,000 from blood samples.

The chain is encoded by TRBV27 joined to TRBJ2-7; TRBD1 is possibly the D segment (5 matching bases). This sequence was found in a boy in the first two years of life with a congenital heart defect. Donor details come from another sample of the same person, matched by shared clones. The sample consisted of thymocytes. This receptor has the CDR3 CASSLTGTYEQYF. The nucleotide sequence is TGTGCCAGCAGTTTAACAGGAACCTACGAGCAGTACTTC.